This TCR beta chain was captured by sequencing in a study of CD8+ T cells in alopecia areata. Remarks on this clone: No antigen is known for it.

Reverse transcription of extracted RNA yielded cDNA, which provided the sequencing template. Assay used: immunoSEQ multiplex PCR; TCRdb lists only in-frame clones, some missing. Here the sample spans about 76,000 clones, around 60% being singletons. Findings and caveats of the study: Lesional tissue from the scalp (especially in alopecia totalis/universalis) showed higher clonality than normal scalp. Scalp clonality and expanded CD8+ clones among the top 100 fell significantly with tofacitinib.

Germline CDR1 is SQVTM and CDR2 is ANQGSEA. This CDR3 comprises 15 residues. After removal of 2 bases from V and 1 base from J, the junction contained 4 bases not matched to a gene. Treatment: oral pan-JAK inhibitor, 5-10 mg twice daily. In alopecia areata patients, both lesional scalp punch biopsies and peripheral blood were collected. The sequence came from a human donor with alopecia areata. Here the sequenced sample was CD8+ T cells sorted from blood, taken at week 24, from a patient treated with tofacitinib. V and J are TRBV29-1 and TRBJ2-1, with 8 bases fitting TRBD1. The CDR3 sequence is CSVEWGQESYNEQFF. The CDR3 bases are TGCAGCGTTGAATGGGGACAGGAGTCCTACAATGAGCAGTTCTTC.